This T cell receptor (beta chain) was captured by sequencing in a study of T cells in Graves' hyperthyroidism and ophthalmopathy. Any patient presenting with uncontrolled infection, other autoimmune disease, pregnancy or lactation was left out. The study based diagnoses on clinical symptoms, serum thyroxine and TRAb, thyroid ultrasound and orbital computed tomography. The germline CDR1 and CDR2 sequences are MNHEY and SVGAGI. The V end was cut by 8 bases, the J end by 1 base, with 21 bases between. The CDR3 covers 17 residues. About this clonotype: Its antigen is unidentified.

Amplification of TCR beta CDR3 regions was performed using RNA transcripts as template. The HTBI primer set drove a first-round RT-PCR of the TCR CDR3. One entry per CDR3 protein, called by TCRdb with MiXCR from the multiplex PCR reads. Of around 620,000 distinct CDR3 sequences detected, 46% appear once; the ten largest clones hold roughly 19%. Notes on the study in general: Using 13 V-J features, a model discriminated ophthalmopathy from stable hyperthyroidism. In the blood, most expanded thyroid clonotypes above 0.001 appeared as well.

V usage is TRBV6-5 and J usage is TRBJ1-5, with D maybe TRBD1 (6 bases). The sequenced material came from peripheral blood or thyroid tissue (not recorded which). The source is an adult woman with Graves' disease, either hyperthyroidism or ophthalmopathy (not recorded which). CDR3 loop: CASALNPRTASNQPQHF. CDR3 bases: TGTGCCAGCGCCCTAAACCCCAGGACAGCGAGCAATCAGCCCCAGCATTTT.